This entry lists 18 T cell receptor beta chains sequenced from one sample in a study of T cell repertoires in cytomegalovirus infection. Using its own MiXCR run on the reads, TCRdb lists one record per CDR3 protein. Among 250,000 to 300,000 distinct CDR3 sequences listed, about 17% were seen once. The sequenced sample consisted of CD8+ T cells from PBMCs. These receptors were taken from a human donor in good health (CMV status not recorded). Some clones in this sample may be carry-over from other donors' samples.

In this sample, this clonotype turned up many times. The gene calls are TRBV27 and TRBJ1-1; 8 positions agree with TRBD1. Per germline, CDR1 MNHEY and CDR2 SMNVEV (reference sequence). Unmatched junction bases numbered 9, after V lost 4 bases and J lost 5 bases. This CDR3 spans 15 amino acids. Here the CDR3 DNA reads TGTGCCAGCAGTTCAGAGACAGGGGTATTGACTGAAGCTTTCTTT. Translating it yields CASSSETGVLTEAFF.

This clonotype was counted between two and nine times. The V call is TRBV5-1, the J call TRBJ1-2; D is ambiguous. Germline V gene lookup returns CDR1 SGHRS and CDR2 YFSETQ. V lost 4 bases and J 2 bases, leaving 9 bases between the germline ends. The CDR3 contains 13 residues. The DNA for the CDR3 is TGCGCCAGCAGCGTCGGGCAGAACTATGGCTACACCTTC. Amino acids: CASSVGQNYGYTF.

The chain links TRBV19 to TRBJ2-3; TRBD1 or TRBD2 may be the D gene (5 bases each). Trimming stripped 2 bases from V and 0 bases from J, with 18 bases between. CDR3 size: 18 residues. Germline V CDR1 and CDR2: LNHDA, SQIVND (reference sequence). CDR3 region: CASSIISLGDLSTDTQYF. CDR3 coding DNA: TGTGCCAGTAGTATAATTTCTCTCGGGGACCTAAGCACAGATACGCAGTATTTT.

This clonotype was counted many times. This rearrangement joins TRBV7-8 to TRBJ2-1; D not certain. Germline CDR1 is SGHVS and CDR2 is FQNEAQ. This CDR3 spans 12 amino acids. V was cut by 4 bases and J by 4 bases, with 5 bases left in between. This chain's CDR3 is CASSYSYNEQFF. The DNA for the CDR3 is TGTGCCAGCAGCTATAGTTACAATGAGCAGTTCTTC. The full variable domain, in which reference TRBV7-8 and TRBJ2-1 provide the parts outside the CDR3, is GAGVSQSPRYKVAKRGQDVALRCDPISGHVSLFWYQQALGQGPEFLTYFQNEAQLDKSGLPSDRFFAERPEGSVSTLKIQRTQQEDSAVYLCASSYSYNEQFFGPGTRLTVL.

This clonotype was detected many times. The CDR3 region is CASSQETGVGELFF. CDR3 nucleotides: TGCGCCAGCAGCCAAGAGACAGGGGTGGGGGAGCTGTTTTTT. V usage is TRBV4-1 and J usage is TRBJ2-2; 8 nucleotides align to TRBD1. Germline values: CDR1 MGHRA, CDR2 YSYEKL. The CDR3 loop spans 14 amino acids. V trimming: 0 bases; J trimming: 8 bases; junction bases outside the gene matches: 2.

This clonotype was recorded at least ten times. DNA of the CDR3: TGTGCCAGCAGCCCCTCCTACAGGGAGGACGGTGAAGCTTTCTTT. This encodes CASSPSYREDGEAFF. The chain uses TRBV7-8 and TRBJ1-1; D is perhaps TRBD1 (6 bases). Germline lookup yields CDR1 SGHVS and CDR2 FQNEAQ. This CDR3 is built from 15 residues. V dropped 5 bases and J dropped 7 bases, with 20 bases sitting between them.

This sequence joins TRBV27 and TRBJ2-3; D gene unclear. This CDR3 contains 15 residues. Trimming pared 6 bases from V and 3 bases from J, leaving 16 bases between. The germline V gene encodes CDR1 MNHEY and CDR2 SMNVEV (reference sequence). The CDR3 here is CASRAPGQETDTQYF. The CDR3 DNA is TGTGCCAGCAGGGCTCCCGGTCAGGAGACAGATACGCAGTATTTT.

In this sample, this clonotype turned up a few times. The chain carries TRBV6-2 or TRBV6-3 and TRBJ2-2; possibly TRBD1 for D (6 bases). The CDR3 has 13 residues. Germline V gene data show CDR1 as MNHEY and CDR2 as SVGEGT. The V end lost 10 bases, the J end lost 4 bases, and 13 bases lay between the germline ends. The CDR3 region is CATSTGPTGELFF. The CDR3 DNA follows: TGTGCCACCTCGACAGGTCCCACCGGGGAGCTGTTTTTT.

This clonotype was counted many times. The CDR3 bases are TGTGCCAGCAGTTCCAGGGATATCAGCAATCAGCCCCAGCATTTT. Its translation: CASSSRDISNQPQHF. V and J are TRBV12-3 or TRBV12-4 and TRBJ1-5, with D tentatively TRBD1 (5 bases). There are 15 residues in the CDR3. The V end lost 4 bases, the J end lost 1 base, and 11 bases lay between the germline ends.

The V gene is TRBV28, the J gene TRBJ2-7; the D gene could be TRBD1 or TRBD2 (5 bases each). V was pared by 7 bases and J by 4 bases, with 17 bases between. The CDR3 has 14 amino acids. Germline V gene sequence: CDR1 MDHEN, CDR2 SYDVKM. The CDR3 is CASNQRDGKYEQYF. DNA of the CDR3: TGTGCCAGCAATCAAAGGGACGGCAAGTACGAGCAGTACTTC.

For the CDR3, the DNA is TGTGCCAGCAGTTACCGACTGGGAGAGACCCAGTACTTC. This codes for CASSYRLGETQYF. This chain uses TRBV7-8 with TRBJ2-5; D uncertain. V dropped 6 bases and J dropped 4 bases, with 12 bases sitting between them. The CDR3 is 13 amino acids. Germline V gives CDR1 SGHVS, CDR2 FQNEAQ.

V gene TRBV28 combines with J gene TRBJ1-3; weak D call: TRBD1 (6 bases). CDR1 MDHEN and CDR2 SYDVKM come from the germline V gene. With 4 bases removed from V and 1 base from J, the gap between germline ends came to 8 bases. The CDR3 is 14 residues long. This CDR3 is CASSYRVSGNTIYF. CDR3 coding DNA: TGTGCCAGCAGTTACAGGGTGTCTGGAAACACCATATATTTT.

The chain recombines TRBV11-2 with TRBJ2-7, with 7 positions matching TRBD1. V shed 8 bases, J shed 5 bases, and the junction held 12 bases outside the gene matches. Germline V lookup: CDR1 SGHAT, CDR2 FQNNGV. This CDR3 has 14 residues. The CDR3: CASDPGQEDNEQYF. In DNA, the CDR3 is TGTGCCAGCGACCCCGGACAGGAAGACAACGAGCAGTACTTC.

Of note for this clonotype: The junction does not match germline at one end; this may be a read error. The CDR3 sequence is CASSPLGDSSHNEQFF. DNA for the CDR3: TGTGCCAGCAGTCCGCTAGGGGATAGCTCCCACAATGAGCAGTTCTTC. The rearrangement links TRBV6-2 or TRBV6-3 to TRBJ2-1; a weak D match, TRBD1 (5 bases). This CDR3 contains 16 residues. Looked up from germline, CDR1 is MNHEY and CDR2 is SVGEGT.

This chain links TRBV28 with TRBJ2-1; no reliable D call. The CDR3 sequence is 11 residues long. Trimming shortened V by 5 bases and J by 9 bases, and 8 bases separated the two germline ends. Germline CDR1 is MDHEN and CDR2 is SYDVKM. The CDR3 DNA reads TGTGCCAGCAGTCCTTTACGTGAGCAGTTCTTC. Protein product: CASSPLREQFF.

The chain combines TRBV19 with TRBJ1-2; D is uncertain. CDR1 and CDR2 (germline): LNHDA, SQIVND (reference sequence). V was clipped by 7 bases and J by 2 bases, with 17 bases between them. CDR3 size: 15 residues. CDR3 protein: CASTQDETLNYGYTF. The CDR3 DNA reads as TGTGCCAGTACCCAAGACGAAACTTTAAACTATGGCTACACCTTC.

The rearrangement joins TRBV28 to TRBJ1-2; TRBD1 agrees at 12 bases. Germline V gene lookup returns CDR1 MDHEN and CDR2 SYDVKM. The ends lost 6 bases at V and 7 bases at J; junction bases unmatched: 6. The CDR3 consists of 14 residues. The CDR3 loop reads CASRSGQGAVGYTF. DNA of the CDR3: TGTGCCAGCAGGTCGGGACAGGGGGCGGTTGGCTACACCTTC.

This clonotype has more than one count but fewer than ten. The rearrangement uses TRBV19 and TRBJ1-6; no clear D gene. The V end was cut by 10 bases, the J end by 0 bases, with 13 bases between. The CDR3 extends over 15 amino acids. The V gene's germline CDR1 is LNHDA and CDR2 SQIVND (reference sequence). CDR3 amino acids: CATSIGSSYNSPLHF. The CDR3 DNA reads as TGTGCCACCTCAATAGGGAGCTCCTATAATTCACCCCTCCACTTT.